This T cell receptor beta chain was captured in a study of T cells in Graves' hyperthyroidism and ophthalmopathy. For this clonotype: What it binds is unknown.

Study-wide findings and caveats: Most clonotypes expanded in the thyroid (above 0.001) were also present in blood.

Germline V gene sequence: CDR1 MDHEN, CDR2 SYDVKM. Trimming took 5 bases from V and 7 from J, leaving 12 bases between them. The CDR3 totals 14 residues. The TCR beta CDR3 regions underwent amplification using RNA transcripts as the source. HTBI primers were the set used in a first-round RT-PCR of the TCR CDR3. TCRdb re-derived calls from the multiplex PCR reads in MiXCR, one entry per CDR3 protein. The sample records around 300,000 distinct CDR3 sequences, approximately 14% being singletons. The gene calls are TRBV28 and TRBJ2-6, with D unresolved. The sample comprised blood. This clonotype was sampled from a woman under 40 with Graves' hyperthyroidism. CDR3 region: CASSSLIGANVLTF. CDR3 nucleotide sequence: TGTGCCAGCAGTAGTTTGATAGGCGCCAACGTCCTGACTTTC.